This paragraph reports one T cell receptor (beta chain). The sample belongs to a study of T cell changes during pregnancy in multiple sclerosis. There are 15 residues in the CDR3. In germline, CDR1 is MNHEY, CDR2 SMNVEV (reference sequence). V gave up 1 base and J gave up 7 bases, with 14 bases separating them. The protocol was immunoSEQ multiplex PCR, while the TCRdb copy is restricted to in-frame clones and leaves out a portion. The sample has tens of thousands of clones, 93% seen once. The starting material was CD8+ T cells from peripheral blood mononuclear cells, obtained in the second trimester of pregnancy. The rearrangement uses TRBV27 and TRBJ2-1; maybe TRBD2 (6 bases). The TCR was taken from a female donor with multiple sclerosis, enrolled in a pregnancy study. The CDR3 loop reads CASSLLGGKVNEQFF. The CDR3 DNA is TGTGCCAGCAGTTTATTGGGGGGTAAGGTGAATGAGCAGTTCTTC.